The following is a T cell receptor beta chain sequence with its context. Antigen unknown. V was trimmed by 10 bases and J by 10 bases, leaving 8 bases between them. Germline CDR1 reads MNHNS; CDR2 reads SASEGT. CDR3 length equals 10 residues. The data derive from a study of Graves' ophthalmopathy and Graves' hyperthyroidism. Study-level background: Peripheral blood was obtained at first diagnosis, ahead of any treatment. Study-level results: Most clonotypes expanded in thyroid above 0.001 frequency were present in blood too.

Transcripts of RNA were the source for amplifying TCR beta CDR3 regions. Second-round multiplex PCR came after a first-round RT-PCR that employed HTBI primers. TCRdb passed the multiplex PCR reads through MiXCR, listing each CDR3 protein once. The table includes 620,000 or so distinct CDR3 sequences, 20% to 25% detected once. The receptor was isolated from a woman younger than 35 with stable Graves' hyperthyroidism. Some clones in this sample may be carry-over from other donors' samples. This chain connects TRBV6-1 to TRBJ1-6; D call uncertain. Sequencing used peripheral blood. The DNA for the CDR3 is TGTGCCATCGAGCGGTCACCCCTCCACTTT. As protein: CAIERSPLHF.